This T cell receptor (beta chain) was identified during a study of T cells after yellow fever vaccination. Study results and limitations: Abundant clonotypes from the bulk population could get into FACS-sorted repertoires as contaminants. Post-booster repertoires contained most primary-vaccination clones again (around 96% CD4, 85% to 90% CD8).

The ends were cut back, 4 bases at V and 0 bases at J, with 6 bases in the middle. The CDR3 spans 12 residues. Germline CDR1 reads SQVTM; CDR2 reads ANQGSEA. MiXCR, run by TCRdb on the 5' RACE reads, gives a single entry per CDR3 protein. The table lists around 100,000 distinct CDR3 sequences, under 6.5% of them singletons. This clonotype was seen many times. Its antigen is not known. The sample in question was CD8+ T cells sorted from PBMCs, obtained 10 days after the yellow fever booster vaccination. This sequence joins TRBV29-1 and TRBJ1-1; D ambiguous. The sequence was obtained from a young man who received the YFV17D yellow fever vaccine. The CDR3 here is CSVGSMNTEAFF. The CDR3 DNA reads as TGCAGCGTTGGGAGCATGAACACTGAAGCTTTCTTT.